Listed below are T cell receptor beta chains from one sample, sequenced in a study of metastatic and nonmetastatic thyroid tumors. TCRdb re-clonotyped the PCR reads through MiXCR. The sample records around 8,700 clones, approximately 30% being singletons. Sequences were obtained from adjacent normal tissue. All receptors derive from a female donor with papillary thyroid cancer or a benign thyroid nodule (not recorded which). Some clones in this sample may be carry-over from other donors' samples. CDR3s include the opening cysteine and the closing phenylalanine or tryptophan. Each record gives: CDR3 length, J gene, D gene, V gene, clone size, CDR3 DNA, CDR3 protein. The D gene is left open where the match is weak. The listing skips clone size in some rows; elsewhere it reads once, few, many or a size class.

CDR3 length: 15; J gene: TRBJ1-2; D gene: NA; V gene: TRBV6-2/TRBV6-3; clone size: few; CDR3 DNA: TGTGCCAGCAGCTTACAATCATCGGGGGGCTATGGCTACACCTTC; CDR3 protein: CASSLQSSGGYGYTF
CDR3 length: 14; J gene: TRBJ1-3; D gene: TRBD1; V gene: TRBV20-1; clone size: medium-sized; CDR3 DNA: TGCAGTGCTCAGGACAGGGCCTCTGGAAACACCATATATTTT; CDR3 protein: CSAQDRASGNTIYF
CDR3 length: 16; J gene: TRBJ2-2; D gene: TRBD2; V gene: TRBV12-3/TRBV12-4; clone size: NA; CDR3 DNA: TGTGCCAGCAGTCCCCCTAGCGGGGGGGACACCGGGGAGCTGTTTTTT; CDR3 protein: CASSPPSGGDTGELFF
CDR3 length: 15; J gene: TRBJ2-1; D gene: NA; V gene: TRBV9; clone size: NA; CDR3 DNA: NA; CDR3 protein: CASSVAIGASRGAIF
CDR3 length: 14; J gene: TRBJ2-7; D gene: TRBD1; V gene: TRBV7-8; clone size: NA; CDR3 DNA: TGTGCCAGCAGCTTAGCGTGGGACAGGGGCGAGCAGTACTTC; CDR3 protein: CASSLAWDRGEQYF
CDR3 length: 15; J gene: TRBJ2-6; D gene: TRBD2; V gene: TRBV10-3; clone size: NA; CDR3 DNA: TGTGCCACCGCGGGGGGGAGCTCTGGGGCCAACGCCCTGACTTTC; CDR3 protein: CATAGGSSGANALTF
CDR3 length: 15; J gene: TRBJ1-1; D gene: NA; V gene: TRBV5-1; clone size: NA; CDR3 DNA: TGCGCCAGCAGCTTAAAGCCCGCCGGGTACACTGAAGCTTTCTTT; CDR3 protein: CASSLKPAGYTEAFF
CDR3 length: 12; J gene: TRBJ1-5; D gene: NA; V gene: TRBV12-3/TRBV12-4; clone size: few; CDR3 DNA: TGTGCCAGCAGCCCTTACGATCAGCCCCAGCATTTT; CDR3 protein: CASSPYDQPQHF
CDR3 length: 14; J gene: TRBJ2-2; D gene: NA; V gene: TRBV6-1; clone size: NA; CDR3 DNA: TGTGCCAGCAGTGATAATTTGAGGGCCGGGGAGCTGTTTTTT; CDR3 protein: CASSDNLRAGELFF
CDR3 length: 18; J gene: TRBJ2-7; D gene: TRBD1; V gene: TRBV11-3; clone size: medium-sized; CDR3 DNA: TGTGCCAGCAGCTTAGGTCCCCTGGGGACAGGGGCCACCTACGAGCAGTACTTC; CDR3 protein: CASSLGPLGTGATYEQYF
CDR3 length: 13; J gene: TRBJ2-7; D gene: TRBD1; V gene: TRBV27; clone size: few; CDR3 DNA: TGTGCCAGCAGATACGGACAGGGCTACGAGCAGTACTTC; CDR3 protein: CASRYGQGYEQYF
CDR3 length: 15; J gene: TRBJ1-6; D gene: TRBD1; V gene: TRBV7-2; clone size: medium-sized; CDR3 DNA: TGTGCCAGCAGCTTGGGACAGGGGACTCACTCACCCCTCCACTTT; CDR3 protein: CASSLGQGTHSPLHF
CDR3 length: 14; J gene: TRBJ2-4; D gene: TRBD2; V gene: TRBV6-1; clone size: medium-sized; CDR3 DNA: TGTGCCAGCAGTAGCGGGGTAGCCAAAAACATTCAGTACTTC; CDR3 protein: CASSSGVAKNIQYF
CDR3 length: 12; J gene: TRBJ1-1; D gene: NA; V gene: TRBV20-1; clone size: NA; CDR3 DNA: TGCAGCTACTACATTGGGAACACTGAAGCTTTCTTT; CDR3 protein: CSYYIGNTEAFF